This TCR beta chain was profiled in a study of blood T cells in healthy people across ages. The CDR3 contains 15 residues. Trimming stripped 5 bases from V and 3 bases from J, with 15 bases between. Primed by a sample-barcoded 5' primer and a J-beta primer mix, a second PCR proceeded for about 6 to 11 cycles. TCRdb re-called the 5' RACE reads with MiXCR, one entry per CDR3 protein. Of some 690,000 distinct CDR3 sequences in the sample, 22% were seen once. The material sequenced was blood. V and J are TRBV12-3 or TRBV12-4 and TRBJ2-3; D is unresolved. The receptor comes from a man between 70 and 80 years old in good health. CDR3 sequence: CASSTGPPPTDTQYF. CDR3 DNA sequence: TGTGCCAGCAGTACCGGGCCTCCTCCGACAGATACGCAGTATTTT.